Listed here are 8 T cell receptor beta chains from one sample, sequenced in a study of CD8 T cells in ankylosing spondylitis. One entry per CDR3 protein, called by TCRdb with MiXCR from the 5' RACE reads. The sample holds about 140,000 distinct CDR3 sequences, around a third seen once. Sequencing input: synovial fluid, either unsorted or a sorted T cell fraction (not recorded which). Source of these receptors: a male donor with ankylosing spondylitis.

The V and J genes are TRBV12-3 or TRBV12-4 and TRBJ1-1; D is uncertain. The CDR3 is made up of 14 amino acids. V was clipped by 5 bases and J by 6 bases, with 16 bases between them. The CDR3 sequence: CASSRPARAPEAFF. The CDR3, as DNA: TGTGCCAGCAGTCGCCCCGCTAGGGCCCCTGAAGCTTTCTTT.

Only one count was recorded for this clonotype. CDR3 residues: CASSLVGTSGISEQFF. CDR3 DNA sequence: TGTGCCAGCAGTTTAGTCGGGACTAGCGGGATAAGTGAGCAGTTCTTC. The V call is TRBV27, the J call TRBJ2-1; 13 bases are a match to TRBD2. CDR1 and CDR2 from the germline V gene are MNHEY and SMNVEV (reference sequence). The CDR3 covers 16 residues. With V trimmed by 2 bases and J by 9 bases, 7 bases remained unmatched.

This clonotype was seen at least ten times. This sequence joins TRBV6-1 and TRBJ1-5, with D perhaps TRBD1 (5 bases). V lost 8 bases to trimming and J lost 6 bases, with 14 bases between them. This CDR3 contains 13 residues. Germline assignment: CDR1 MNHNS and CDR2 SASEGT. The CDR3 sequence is CASGLTGGQPQHF. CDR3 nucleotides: TGTGCCAGCGGCCTTACGGGGGGTCAGCCCCAGCATTTT.

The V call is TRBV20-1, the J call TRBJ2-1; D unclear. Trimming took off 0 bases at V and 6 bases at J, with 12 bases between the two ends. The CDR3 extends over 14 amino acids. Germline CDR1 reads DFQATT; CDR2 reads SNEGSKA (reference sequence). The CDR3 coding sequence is TGCAGTGCTAGAGACAGGAAGAGCCGCAATGAGCAGTTCTTC. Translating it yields CSARDRKSRNEQFF.

The CDR3 DNA reads as TGTGCCAGCAGCTTATTGGACAGCGAGCACACTGAAGCTTTCTTT. Amino acids: CASSLLDSEHTEAFF. The chain joins TRBV7-6 to TRBJ1-1, with D possibly matching TRBD1 (6 bases). Trimming left V 2 bases short and J 3 bases short, with 13 bases between. The CDR3 sequence is 15 residues long. Germline CDR1 SGHVS, CDR2 FNYEAQ.

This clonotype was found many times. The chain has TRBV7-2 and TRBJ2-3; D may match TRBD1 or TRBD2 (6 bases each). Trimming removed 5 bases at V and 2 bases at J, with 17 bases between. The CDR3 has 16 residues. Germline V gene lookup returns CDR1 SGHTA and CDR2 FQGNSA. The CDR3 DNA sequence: TGTGCCAGCAGCAGTGGAGGGGGTATACACACAGATACGCAGTATTTT. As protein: CASSSGGGIHTDTQYF.

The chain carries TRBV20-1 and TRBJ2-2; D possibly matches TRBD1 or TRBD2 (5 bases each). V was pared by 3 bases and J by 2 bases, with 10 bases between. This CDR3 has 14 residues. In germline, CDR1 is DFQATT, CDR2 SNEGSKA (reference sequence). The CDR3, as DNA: TGCAGTGCTAGCCGGGGCATAAACACCGGGGAGCTGTTTTTT. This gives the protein CSASRGINTGELFF.

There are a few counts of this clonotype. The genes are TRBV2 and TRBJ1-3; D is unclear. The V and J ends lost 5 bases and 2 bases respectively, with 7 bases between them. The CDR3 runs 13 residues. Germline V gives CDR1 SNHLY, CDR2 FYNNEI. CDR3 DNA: TGTGCCAGCAGTAGAGACACTGGAAACACCATATATTTT. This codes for CASSRDTGNTIYF.